The 21 T cell receptor beta chains below were found in one sample sequenced in a study of cytomegalovirus exposure and HLA in healthy donors. The PCR was carried out with 60 Vbeta primers and 13 Jbeta primers. TCRdb's copy holds only in-frame clones and misses some; the assay was immunoSEQ multiplex PCR. The sample has 150,000 to 200,000 clones; 70% to 90% are singletons. Sequenced input: PBMCs. These receptors came from a man aged 18 to 29 in good health and CMV-seropositive.

This clone showed up just a few times. The chain couples TRBV15 to TRBJ1-1; TRBD1 aligns across 9 bases. V lost 5 bases, J lost 5 bases, and 6 bases stayed unmatched. This CDR3 comprises 14 residues. Germline V gene sequence: CDR1 LNHNV, CDR2 YYDKDF (reference sequence). The CDR3 DNA reads as TGTGCCACCAGCCCAGACAGGGGGGTAACTGAAGCTTTCTTT. Encoded protein: CATSPDRGVTEAFF.

The V and J genes are TRBV5-6 and TRBJ2-2, with 14 nucleotides matching TRBD2. Germline CDR1 is SGHDT and CDR2 is YYEEEE. V trimming: 4 bases; J trimming: 3 bases; junction bases outside the gene matches: 8. The CDR3 covers 18 residues. CDR3 DNA: TGTGCCAGCAGCATGGGACTAGCGGGGGTTCGGGACACCGGGGAGCTGTTTTTT. Translating gives CASSMGLAGVRDTGELFF. Filled out from reference TRBV5-6 and TRBJ2-2, the complete variable domain reads DAGVTQSPTHLIKTRGQQVTLRCSPKSGHDTVSWYQQALGQGPQFIFQYYEEEERQRGNFPDRFSGHQFPNYSSELNVNALLLGDSALYLCASSMGLAGVRDTGELFFGEGSRLTVL.

This clone turned up a few times. The gene calls are TRBV5-1 and TRBJ2-5; 8 bases map to TRBD2. Trimming removed 2 bases from V and 5 bases from J; junction bases left unmatched: 11. The CDR3 length is 16 residues. The germline V gene has CDR1 SGHRS and CDR2 YFSETQ. DNA for the CDR3: TGCGCCAGCAGCTTAATACGCAGCGGGGGAGCGGAGACCCAGTACTTC. This encodes CASSLIRSGGAETQYF.

CDR3 in amino acids: CASSPGTGISYEQYF. The CDR3 nucleotides read TGCGCCAGCAGCCCCGGGACAGGGATCTCCTACGAGCAGTACTTC. The chain combines TRBV5-1 with TRBJ2-7, with 9 bases lining up with TRBD1. Looked up from germline, CDR1 is SGHRS and CDR2 is YFSETQ. The CDR3 has 15 amino acids. V lost 4 bases and J lost 0; bases outside the gene matches: 5. Complete variable domain (other parts from reference TRBV5-1 and TRBJ2-7): KAGVTQTPRYLIKTRGQQVTLSCSPISGHRSVSWYQQTPGQGLQFLFEYFSETQRNKGNFPGRFSGRQFSNSRSEMNVSTLELGDSALYLCASSPGTGISYEQYFGPGTRLTVT.

This clone was detected a few times. This chain links TRBV6-4 with TRBJ2-6; 9 nucleotides line up with TRBD1. Unmatched junction bases numbered 4, after V lost 2 bases and J lost 2 bases. Germline V gene lookup returns CDR1 MRHNA and CDR2 SNTAGT. CDR3 size: 17 residues. The CDR3 loop reads CASSDTGQGTGANVLTF. CDR3 in DNA: TGTGCCAGCAGTGACACGGGACAGGGAACTGGGGCCAACGTCCTGACTTTC.

The chain couples TRBV10-3 to TRBJ1-3; 8 bases align to TRBD1. Germline values: CDR1 ENHRY, CDR2 SYGVKD. V dropped 6 bases and J dropped 0; count of bases not matched to a gene: 4. The CDR3 extends over 15 amino acids. CDR3 in amino acids: CAIRAGGSSGNTIYF. The CDR3, as DNA: TGTGCCATCAGGGCAGGGGGCTCCTCTGGAAACACCATATATTTT.

The chain has TRBV5-4 and TRBJ2-2; 9 bases agree with TRBD2. V lost 5 bases and J lost 3; bases outside the gene matches: 14. The CDR3 runs to 18 residues. Per the germline V gene, CDR1 is SGHNT and CDR2 is YYREEE (reference sequence). CDR3: CASRGSDSGGTYTGELFF. The CDR3, as DNA: TGTGCCAGCAGGGGATCTGACAGCGGGGGGACGTACACCGGGGAGCTGTTTTTT.

The V call is TRBV27, the J call TRBJ2-1, with 12 positions matching TRBD1. Germline V CDR1 and CDR2: MNHEY, SMNVEV (reference sequence). J lost 6 bases, V lost 5 bases, and 5 bases had no gene match. The CDR3 covers 15 residues. The CDR3 loop reads CASSLGTGGFNEQFF. DNA for the CDR3: TGTGCCAGCAGTCTCGGGACAGGGGGCTTCAATGAGCAGTTCTTC.

This chain connects TRBV5-4 to TRBJ2-2, with D perhaps matching TRBD2 (5 bases). Germline V CDR1 and CDR2: SGHNT, YYREEE (reference sequence). Trimming removed 2 bases at V and 1 base at J, with 6 bases between. CDR3 size: 14 residues. CDR3 region: CASSFTRNTGELFF. The CDR3 region has the DNA TGTGCCAGCAGCTTTACTAGGAACACCGGGGAGCTGTTTTTT.

Concerning this clone: Other DNA sequences in this sample translate to the same CDR3. The V gene is TRBV9, the J gene TRBJ2-3, with 10 positions matching TRBD2. This CDR3 region has 15 residues. Trimming at V came to 4 bases and at J to 1 base, leaving 3 bases not matched to a gene. Germline values: CDR1 SGDLS, CDR2 YYNGEE. CDR3 bases: TGTGCCAGCAGCCCAGCGGGGGGGCGCACAGATACGCAGTATTTT. It is translated as CASSPAGGRTDTQYF.

V usage is TRBV7-9 and J usage is TRBJ2-5, with D maybe TRBD1 (5 bases). The length of the CDR3 is 14 residues. Germline CDR1 is SEHNR and CDR2 is FQNEAQ (reference sequence). Trimming removed 5 bases from V and 9 bases from J, with 19 bases in between. The CDR3, as DNA: TGTGCCAGCAGCCGTTGGAAGGGCCCCAGGGCCCAGTACTTC. Translating it yields CASSRWKGPRAQYF.

The chain uses TRBV15 and TRBJ1-3, with a weak D call TRBD1 (5 bases). The CDR3 is made up of 16 amino acids. The germline V and J ends were trimmed by 4 bases and 0 bases, with 13 bases remaining between them. Germline V gives CDR1 LNHNV, CDR2 YYDKDF (reference sequence). Here the CDR3 reads CATSKGGDPSGNTIYF. The DNA for the CDR3 is TGTGCCACCAGCAAGGGAGGGGATCCCTCTGGAAACACCATATATTTT.

Remarks on this clone: It is likely a read error, because the conserved phenylalanine at the end of the CDR3 is missing. It is unclear where the CDR3 begins or ends on the DNA, so no DNA is shown, and the CDR3 is as TCRdb lists it. The chain recombines TRBV7-2 with TRBJ2-7; the table's TRBD1 call for D was not verified on the DNA. CDR1 and CDR2 from the germline V gene are SGHTA and FQGNSA. 15 amino acids form the CDR3, both terminal residues included. CDR3: CASSSSGVVDNPEDL.

This clone has just a few counts. The V and J genes are TRBV6-1 and TRBJ1-1; 7 positions match TRBD1. The J segment lost 14 bases and the V segment lost 2 bases, leaving 11 bases of the junction unmatched. CDR1 is MNHNS and CDR2 is SASEGT in the germline V gene. CDR3 length: 13 residues. CDR3 DNA: TGTGCCAGCAGTGAAAGTAGGCAGGGGGGCCAATTCTTT. This encodes CASSESRQGGQFF.

The chain links TRBV11-2 to TRBJ2-1; 12 bases are shared with TRBD2. V was clipped by 1 base and J by 4 bases; unmatched bases: 5. The CDR3 sequence is 17 residues long. Germline CDR1 is SGHAT and CDR2 is FQNNGV. The CDR3 loop is CASSLGLLAGGYNEQFF. The CDR3 DNA sequence: TGTGCCAGCAGCTTAGGACTTCTAGCGGGGGGGTACAATGAGCAGTTCTTC. Based on the CDR3 plus reference TRBV11-2 and TRBJ2-1, the full variable domain is EAGVAQSPRYKIIEKRQSVAFWCNPISGHATLYWYQQILGQGPKLLIQFQNNGVVDDSQLPKDRFSAERLKGVDSTLKIQPAKLEDSAVYLCASSLGLLAGGYNEQFFGPGTRLTVL.

The chain employs TRBV6-5 and TRBJ1-1; a weak D match, TRBD1 (6 bases). Looked up from germline, CDR1 is MNHEY and CDR2 is SVGAGI. The CDR3 sequence is 12 residues long. V lost 2 bases to trimming and J lost 7 bases, with 8 bases between them. CDR3 coding DNA: TGTGCCAGCAGTTACGGGGGCGGTGAAGCTTTCTTT. It is translated as CASSYGGGEAFF.

This clone is a singleton in its sample. The chain uses TRBV5-1 and TRBJ2-6; no clear D. The length of the CDR3 is 16 residues. V was trimmed by 0 bases and J by 3 bases, leaving 10 bases between them. Per the germline V gene, CDR1 is SGHRS and CDR2 is YFSETQ. This chain's CDR3 is CASSLGRVGGANVLTF. DNA for the CDR3: TGCGCCAGCAGCTTGGGACGGGTAGGTGGGGCCAACGTCCTGACTTTC.

The chain couples TRBV6-4 to TRBJ1-2; TRBD1 matches 7 bases. Unmatched junction bases numbered 6, after V lost 10 bases and J lost 7 bases. The CDR3 contains 11 residues. Germline V gene sequence: CDR1 MRHNA, CDR2 SNTAGT. DNA for the CDR3: TGTGCCACCCGAGGGGGCGGTGGCTACACCTTC. It codes for CATRGGGGYTF.

To note about this clone: Germline and junction disagree at one end, which may indicate a read error. The V and J genes are TRBV7-9 and TRBJ2-7, with D tentatively TRBD1 (5 bases). The CDR3 has 12 residues. Looked up from germline, CDR1 is SEHNR and CDR2 is FQNEAQ (reference sequence). The CDR3 nucleotides are TGTTCCAGCAGCCCGACAGACTACGAGCAGTACTTC. As protein: CSSSPTDYEQYF.

This clone has just one count. V and J are TRBV21-1 and TRBJ1-5; the D segment call TRBD1 is taken from the table without a DNA check. TRBV21-1 is designated a pseudogene. This CDR3 contains 15 residues. The CDR3 region is CASSKGQGANQPQHF. CDR3 in DNA: TGTGCCAGCAGCAAAGGGCAGGGGGCAAATCAGCCCCAGCATTTT.

The chain joins TRBV19 to TRBJ2-7; TRBD2 might be the D (6 bases). The CDR3 is made up of 15 amino acids. Germline lookup yields CDR1 LNHDA and CDR2 SQIVND (reference sequence). V gave up 5 bases and J gave up 0 bases, with 14 bases separating them. CDR3 residues: CASSPRGSGSYEQYF. The CDR3 DNA follows: TGTGCCAGTAGTCCCCGGGGGTCAGGCTCCTACGAGCAGTACTTC. The full variable domain, rest sourced from reference TRBV19 and TRBJ2-7, is DGGITQSPKYLFRKEGQNVTLSCEQNLNHDAMYWYRQDPGQGLRLIYYSQIVNDFQKGDIAEGYSVSREKKESFPLTVTSAQKNPTAFYLCASSPRGSGSYEQYFGPGTRLTVT.